This T cell receptor (beta chain) was obtained from a study of Ad26.COV2.S vaccination and SARS-CoV-2 variants. Study-wide results and caveats: After vaccination, reports described spike-specific CD8+ and CD4+ T cell responses as showing substantial breadth.

Concerning this clone itself: Its antigen remains unidentified.

Clones were read by immunoSEQ multiplex PCR, and TCRdb kept only the in-frame ones, dropping some. The profile shows about 500,000 clones, roughly 87% of them singletons. The CDR3 runs to 13 residues. Germline CDR1 is MNHEY and CDR2 is SVGAGI. V was clipped by 6 bases and J by 5 bases; unmatched bases: 3. The treatment is: roughly 20 received Ad26.COV2.S at low or high dose, single or two shots; several received placebo; per-sample allocation not given. Samples were taken on day 63 after the first vaccine or placebo injection. This sequence originates from a person aged 18-60 years who received the Ad26.COV2.S COVID-19 vaccine or a placebo. The sample was peripheral blood, taken in a trial of Ad26.COV2.S vaccine versus placebo. The chain recombines TRBV6-5 with TRBJ2-3, with 9 bases identical to TRBD2. CDR3: CASRSTSGDTQYF. The CDR3, as DNA: TGTGCCAGCAGATCGACTAGCGGAGATACGCAGTATTTT.